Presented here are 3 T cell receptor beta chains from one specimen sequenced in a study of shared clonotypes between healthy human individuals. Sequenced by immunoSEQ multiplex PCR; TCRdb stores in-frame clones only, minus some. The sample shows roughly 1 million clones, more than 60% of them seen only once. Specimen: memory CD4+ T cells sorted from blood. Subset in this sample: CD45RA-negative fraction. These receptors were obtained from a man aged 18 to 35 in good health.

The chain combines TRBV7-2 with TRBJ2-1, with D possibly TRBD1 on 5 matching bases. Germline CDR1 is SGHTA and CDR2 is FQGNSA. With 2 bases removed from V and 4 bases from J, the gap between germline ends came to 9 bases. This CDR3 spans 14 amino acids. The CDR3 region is CASSLRGLYNEQFF. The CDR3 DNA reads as TGTGCCAGCAGCTTAAGGGGCTTATACAATGAGCAGTTCTTC. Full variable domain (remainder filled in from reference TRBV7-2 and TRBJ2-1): GAGVSQSPSNKVTEKGKDVELRCDPISGHTALYWYRQSLGQGLEFLIYFQGNSAPDKSGLPSDRFSAERTGGSVSTLTIQRTQQEDSAVYLCASSLRGLYNEQFFGPGTRLTVL.

CDR3: CASSLRASYEQYF. The CDR3 DNA follows: TGTGCCAGCAGTTTGCGGGCTTCCTACGAGCAGTACTTC. The chain employs TRBV28 and TRBJ2-7; D may be TRBD2 (5 bases). V lost 3 bases, J lost 1 base, and 7 bases lay in between. This CDR3 spans 13 amino acids. CDR1 is MDHEN and CDR2 is SYDVKM in the germline V gene.

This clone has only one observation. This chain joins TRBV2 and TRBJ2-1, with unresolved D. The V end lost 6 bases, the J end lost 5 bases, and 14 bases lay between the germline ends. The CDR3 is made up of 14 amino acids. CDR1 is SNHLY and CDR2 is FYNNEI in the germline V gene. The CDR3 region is CASSAWTSHNEQFF. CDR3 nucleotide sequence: TGTGCCAGCAGCGCCTGGACCAGCCACAATGAGCAGTTCTTC.